The sequence of this TCR beta chain was determined in a study of blood T cells in healthy people across ages. Findings and caveats of the study: Per million T cells, the diversity of TCR beta decreased roughly linearly as age advanced.

About this clonotype itself: What it recognizes is unknown.

V lost 0 bases to trimming and J lost 11 bases, with 16 bases between them. The V gene's germline CDR1 is LGHNA and CDR2 YNFKEQ. CDR3 size: 14 residues. Primers used in a second PCR of about 7 to 12 cycles were a sample-barcoded 5' primer and a J-beta primer mix. Tagging of each cDNA molecule was performed by a template-switch adaptor with 12 random nucleotides. TCRdb passed the 5' RACE reads through MiXCR, listing each CDR3 protein once. The sample lists about 830,000 distinct CDR3 sequences, approximately 59% occurring once. The source material was blood. This TCR was recovered from a man aged 25-45 years in good health. This chain connects TRBV4-2 to TRBJ1-1; unclear D gene. The CDR3 is CASSQDRDLGRAFF. CDR3 bases: TGTGCCAGCAGCCAAGATCGTGATTTGGGGAGGGCTTTCTTT.